One sample yielded the 5 T cell receptor beta chains listed below, sequenced in a study of cytomegalovirus exposure and HLA in healthy donors. The PCR had 60 Vbeta and 13 Jbeta primers. Sequencing was performed with immunoSEQ multiplex PCR; in TCRdb, only in-frame clones are kept and a portion is missing. In the table there are 120,000 to 150,000 clones, over 60% of which are singletons. Specimen: PBMCs. These receptors came from a woman aged 25 to 39 in good health and CMV-seronegative.

V is TRBV6-1 and J is TRBJ2-2, with TRBD1 as a possible D gene (5 bases). The CDR3 runs to 11 residues. Germline values: CDR1 MNHNS, CDR2 SASEGT. Trimming took off 6 bases at V and 6 bases at J, with 5 bases between the two ends. The CDR3 nucleotides are TGTGCCAGCAGGGGGCCCGGGGAGCTGTTTTTT. Its protein product is CASRGPGELFF.

This chain links TRBV27 with TRBJ2-1, with no clear D. The length of the CDR3 is 16 residues. Germline lookup yields CDR1 MNHEY and CDR2 SMNVEV (reference sequence). With 3 bases removed from V and 0 bases from J, the gap between germline ends came to 12 bases. The CDR3 spells CASSFAAASSYNEQFF. The CDR3 DNA follows: TGTGCCAGCAGTTTTGCCGCTGCGAGCTCCTACAATGAGCAGTTCTTC.

The V gene is TRBV27, the J gene TRBJ1-6; maybe TRBD1 (6 bases). The V end was cut by 5 bases, the J end by 0 bases, with 20 bases between. The CDR3 runs to 19 residues. Germline V gene lookup returns CDR1 MNHEY and CDR2 SMNVEV (reference sequence). CDR3 sequence (DNA): TGTGCCAGCAGTCCCAGGGGCTACCCAAGGAGCTCCTATAATTCACCCCTCCACTTT. Encoded protein: CASSPRGYPRSSYNSPLHF.

The chain couples TRBV2 to TRBJ1-5, with 8 bases that match TRBD1. This CDR3 has 15 residues. After removal of 6 bases from V and 4 bases from J, the junction contained 8 bases not matched to a gene. Germline CDR1 reads SNHLY; CDR2 reads FYNNEI. This chain's CDR3 is CASSAVTGGNQPQHF. The CDR3 DNA follows: TGTGCCAGCAGCGCCGTTACAGGGGGAAATCAGCCCCAGCATTTT. The whole variable domain, filled in from reference TRBV2 and TRBJ1-5, reads EPEVTQTPSHQVTQMGQEVILRCVPISNHLYFYWYRQILGQKVEFLVSFYNNEISEKSEIFDDQFSVERPDGSNFTLKIRSTKLEDSAMYFCASSAVTGGNQPQHFGDGTRLSIL.

V is TRBV5-4 and J is TRBJ2-7; possibly TRBD2 for D (6 bases). V shed 3 bases and J shed 1 base, with 11 bases lying between them. Germline CDR1 is SGHNT and CDR2 is YYREEE (reference sequence). The CDR3 covers 14 residues. CDR3 in DNA: TGTGCCAGCAGCTCATCTGGGGGGTCCTACGAGCAGTACTTC. It translates to CASSSSGGSYEQYF. Filled out from reference TRBV5-4 and TRBJ2-7, the complete variable domain reads ETGVTQSPTHLIKTRGQQVTLRCSSQSGHNTVSWYQQALGQGPQFIFQYYREEENGRGNFPPRFSGLQFPNYSSELNVNALELDDSALYLCASSSSGGSYEQYFGPGTRLTVT.